The clone carrying this TCR beta chain was seen repeatedly, ten times or more. TCRdb fed the RT-PCR reads into MiXCR, producing one record per CDR3 protein. The sample lists more than 550,000 distinct CDR3 sequences; 14% were seen once. Germline assignment: CDR1 SGHVS and CDR2 FQNEAQ. The CDR3 extends over 15 amino acids. V shed 5 bases and J 7 bases; nucleotides not matched to a gene: 9. The sequenced material came from memory CD4+ T cells from blood. The rearrangement links TRBV7-8 to TRBJ2-1; TRBD1 matches 9 bases. This clonotype was obtained from a female donor in good health, serving as a healthy control. DNA for the CDR3: TGTGCCAGCAGCCTCCGGGACAGGGCGATAAATGAGCAGTTCTTC. It specifies CASSLRDRAINEQFF.